Listed below are T cell receptor beta chains from one sample, sequenced in a study of blood T cell repertoires in COVID-19. Repertoires were generated with immunoSEQ multiplex PCR, while TCRdb's copy carries only in-frame clones and drops some. The sample lists 150,000 or so clones, approximately 80% occurring once. The specimen sequenced was peripheral blood. These receptors all come from a man between 60 and 70 years old with active or convalescent COVID-19. The CDR3 runs from the conserved cysteine through the conserved F or W. The order of the fields is V gene, clone size, D gene, CDR3 length, J gene, CDR3 DNA, CDR3 protein. The D gene is left open where the match is weak. Size tells how often a clone was seen (once, few, many) or the class of an expanded clone, and some rows leave it out.

TRBV27	-	-	13	TRBJ1-2	TGTGCCAGCAGTTTATACTCGGGGTGGGGCTACACCTTC	CASSLYSGWGYTF
TRBV9	few	TRBD1	17	TRBJ1-5	TGTGCCAGCAGCGTAGAGAGGGGGCAAACGAGGGATCAGCCCCAGCATTTT	CASSVERGQTRDQPQHF
TRBV29-1	-	-	15	TRBJ2-3	TGCAGCGTTGAAGACGTCTCGAGCGAGACAGATACGCAGTATTTT	CSVEDVSSETDTQYF
TRBV29-1	-	-	17	TRBJ2-1	TGCAGCGTTGCCCACCAAGTGAGCCCTAGTAATTACAATGAGCAGTTCTTC	CSVAHQVSPSNYNEQFF
TRBV30	-	-	14	TRBJ1-2	TGTGCCTGGAGTCATTTCCAGACATTCTATGGCTACACCTTC	CAWSHFQTFYGYTF
TRBV3-1/TRBV3-2	-	-	15	TRBJ2-3	TGTGCCAGCAGTCCTAGCGTTACTAGCACAGATACGCAGTATTTT	CASSPSVTSTDTQYF
TRBV6-6	-	-	15	TRBJ1-5	TGTGCCAGCAGATCCGACAGTTATAGCAATCAGCCCCAGCATTTT	CASRSDSYSNQPQHF
TRBV27	few	-	15	TRBJ1-1	TGTGCCAGCAGTTCCCATCAGGGGATGAACACTGAAGCTTTCTTT	CASSSHQGMNTEAFF
TRBV15	-	TRBD2	17	TRBJ2-1	TGTGCCACCAGCAGAGGGGGGGGGTCCCCCAGGACCAATGAGCAGTTCTTC	CATSRGGGSPRTNEQFF
TRBV9	-	TRBD1	16	TRBJ1-6	TGTGCCAGCAGCGGCGAACGACAGGGCCAAAATTCACCCCTCCACTTT	CASSGERQGQNSPLHF
TRBV29-1	few	-	12	TRBJ2-7	TGCAGCGCTCGACGGGGATCCTACGAGCAGTACTTC	CSARRGSYEQYF
TRBV28	-	-	14	TRBJ1-1	TGTGCCAGCAGTTTATGGGGGACAAACACTGAAGCTTTCTTT	CASSLWGTNTEAFF
TRBV7-3	-	TRBD1	13	TRBJ1-2	TGTGCCAGCAGCTTAAGACAGGGCTATGGCTACACCTTC	CASSLRQGYGYTF
TRBV6-1	-	TRBD1	14	TRBJ1-2	TGTGCCAGCAGTGACCCCGGACAGGGCCGGGGATACACCTTC	CASSDPGQGRGYTF
TRBV28	-	-	12	TRBJ1-5	TGTGCCAGCAGTTTAAGGGGAAAACCCCAGCATTTT	CASSLRGKPQHF
TRBV19	-	TRBD2	15	TRBJ2-7	TGTGCCAGTAAAGAGCAAACGGGAGGGCACTACGAGCAGTACTTC	CASKEQTGGHYEQYF
TRBV11-1	-	TRBD1	12	TRBJ1-1	TGTGCCAGCAGCTTACCAGGGGGCTTGGCTTTCTTT	CASSLPGGLAFF
TRBV4-1	-	TRBD1	16	TRBJ1-5	TGCGCCAGCAGCCTGTCAGACAGGGGAAGCAATCAGCCCCAGCATTTT	CASSLSDRGSNQPQHF
TRBV7-9	-	TRBD1	15	TRBJ2-7	TGTGCCAGCAGCAGGACAGGGACCAATTTCTACGAGCAGTACTTC	CASSRTGTNFYEQYF
TRBV3-1/TRBV3-2	many	-	16	TRBJ2-3	TGTGCCAGCAGCCAAGAACAGGGCGGTAGCACAGATACGCAGTATTTT	CASSQEQGGSTDTQYF
TRBV2	-	TRBD1	13	TRBJ1-6	TGTGCCAGCAGTGCAGGGGGCTTTTCACCCCTCCACTTT	CASSAGGFSPLHF
TRBV5-8	-	TRBD1	15	TRBJ2-1	TGTGCCAGCAGCTTGTGGGACAGGGGCGACAATGAGCAGTTCTTC	CASSLWDRGDNEQFF
TRBV5-1	-	-	15	TRBJ2-1	TGCGCCAGCAGCTTGAAAAGGGGCTCCTACAATGAGCAGTTCTTC	CASSLKRGSYNEQFF
TRBV6-2/TRBV6-3	-	-	16	TRBJ2-3	TGTGCCAGCAGTTACTTCGGGGGAAGGTCGCCAGATACGCAGTATTTT	CASSYFGGRSPDTQYF
TRBV4-3	-	-	16	TRBJ2-3	TGCGCCAGCAGCCAAGCGAAGACTCCAGGGCGAGATACGCAGTATTTT	CASSQAKTPGRDTQYF
TRBV6-5	-	-	14	TRBJ1-2	TGTGCCAGCGGAACTTACAGCTTACTTTATGGCTACACCTTC	CASGTYSLLYGYTF
TRBV28	-	-	13	TRBJ2-3	TGTGCCAGCGCGCAGGGGAACACAGATACGCAGTATTTT	CASAQGNTDTQYF
TRBV19	-	-	13	TRBJ2-7	TGTGCCAGTAGTATTGGAGCTGACTACGAGCAGTACTTC	CASSIGADYEQYF
TRBV20-1	-	-	10	TRBJ2-7	TGCAGAGGGGCAGCCCACGAGCAGTACTTC	CRGAAHEQYF
TRBV30	few	TRBD1	12	TRBJ2-2	TGTGCCGGTGGACAGGACACCGGGGAGCTGTTTTTT	CAGGQDTGELFF
TRBV19	-	TRBD2	14	TRBJ2-1	TGTGCCAGTGGGCGACTAGCGGGAGACGATGAGCAGTTCTTC	CASGRLAGDDEQFF
TRBV6-2/TRBV6-3	once	TRBD1	18	TRBJ1-1	TGTGCCAGCAGTTACTCGACTCGGGACAGGTACCGGGGAACTGAAGCTTTCTTT	CASSYSTRDRYRGTEAFF
TRBV2	-	-	12	TRBJ2-3	TGTGCCAGCAGTTCTAGCACAGATACGCAGTATTTT	CASSSSTDTQYF
TRBV10-3	-	TRBD2	16	TRBJ2-6	TGTGCCATCAGCAAGGGAGGGGCATCCGGGGCCAACGTCCTGACTTTC	CAISKGGASGANVLTF
TRBV28	-	-	14	TRBJ1-4	TGTGCCAGCAGCGGTGGTGCAACTAATGAAAAACTGTTTTTT	CASSGGATNEKLFF
TRBV12-3/TRBV12-4	-	-	13	TRBJ2-7	TGTGCCAGCAGTTTTGGCCGATACTACGAGCAGTACTTC	CASSFGRYYEQYF
TRBV18	-	TRBD1	16	TRBJ1-1	TGTGCCAGCTCACCTCAAGGGGGCAGCGCGCCCACTGAAGCTTTCTTT	CASSPQGGSAPTEAFF
TRBV5-8	-	-	15	TRBJ1-1	TGTGCCAGCAGCTTGGATCCAGACACCGGCTTTTGGGCTTTCTTT	CASSLDPDTGFWAFF
TRBV11-3	-	-	13	TRBJ2-7	TGTGCCAGCAGCTTAGAGAGAGGGCACGAGCAGTACTTC	CASSLERGHEQYF
TRBV7-6	-	TRBD2	15	TRBJ2-7	TGTGCCAGCAGCTTAGTAGCAGCGGGATCCTACGAGCAGTACTTC	CASSLVAAGSYEQYF
TRBV13	once	-	14	TRBJ1-2	TGTGCCAGCAGCAGAGGGAGGCGTAGGGATGGCTACACCTTC	CASSRGRRRDGYTF
TRBV10-3	-	TRBD1	16	TRBJ2-1	TGTGCCATCAGGGATGGGACAGGGGATTCCTACAATGAGCAGTTCTTC	CAIRDGTGDSYNEQFF
TRBV7-8	-	TRBD2	16	TRBJ2-1	TGTGCCAGCAGCCCGGGGGGGGGCGGCTCCTACAATGAGCAGTTCTTC	CASSPGGGGSYNEQFF
TRBV3-1/TRBV3-2	once	-	15	TRBJ1-2	TGTGCCAGCAGCCAAGTCCATCAGGGTCCGGATGGCTACACCTTC	CASSQVHQGPDGYTF
TRBV7-2	-	TRBD1	15	TRBJ2-5	TGTGCCAGCAGCTTTGGGACAGGGTACCAAGAGACCCAGTACTTC	CASSFGTGYQETQYF
TRBV7-7	-	TRBD1	14	TRBJ2-7	TGTGCCAGCAGCTTGGTAGGGACAGGGGGAGAGCAGTACTTC	CASSLVGTGGEQYF
TRBV7-3	-	-	13	TRBJ1-1	TGTGCCAGCAGCTTACAGGTGAACACTGAAGCTTTCTTT	CASSLQVNTEAFF
TRBV7-8	-	TRBD2	15	TRBJ2-7	TGTGCCAGCAGCGCAGCTGGACTAGCGGCATACGAGCAGTACTTC	CASSAAGLAAYEQYF